The 15 T cell receptor beta chains presented below share a single source sample, sequenced in a study of cytotoxic CD8 clonotypes in ibrutinib-treated CLL. Assay used: immunoSEQ multiplex PCR; TCRdb lists only in-frame clones, some missing. The sample carries about 29,000 clones, more than 60% recorded once. The material was PBMCs, obtained after 24 months of ibrutinib treatment. Source of these receptors: a human donor with chronic lymphocytic leukemia.

J is TRBJ1-1 and V is TRBV9, with D perhaps TRBD1 (6 bases). In germline, CDR1 is SGDLS, CDR2 YYNGEE. The V end was cut by 1 base, the J end by 5 bases, with 12 bases between. This CDR3 contains 14 residues. The CDR3 DNA sequence: TGTGCCAGCAGCGTAAGGGGGGAAGGTACTGAAGCTTTCTTT. It translates to CASSVRGEGTEAFF.

The CDR3 region has the DNA TGTGCCAGCCGGGACAGCCACTACAATGAGCAGTTCTTC. Translation: CASRDSHYNEQFF. The rearrangement uses TRBV19 and TRBJ2-1, with TRBD1 matching 7 bases. J lost 3 bases, V lost 9 bases, and 5 bases had no gene match. CDR1 and CDR2 (germline): LNHDA, SQIVND (reference sequence). This CDR3 contains 13 residues.

The rearrangement uses TRBV25-1 and TRBJ2-7; D is perhaps TRBD1 or TRBD2 (5 bases each). V was trimmed by 3 bases and J by 6 bases, leaving 12 bases between them. This CDR3 contains 13 residues. Germline-derived CDR1 and CDR2 are MGHDK and SYGVNS. The CDR3 protein is CASSEVGASEQYF. In DNA form, the CDR3 reads TGTGCCAGCAGTGAGGTCGGGGCGAGCGAGCAGTACTTC.

J is TRBJ1-2 and V is TRBV6-1; no firm D call. There are 14 residues in the CDR3. Looked up from germline, CDR1 is MNHNS and CDR2 is SASEGT. V dropped 2 bases and J dropped 4 bases, with 11 bases sitting between them. CDR3 nucleotides: TGTGCCAGCAGTGAACCCTTCGCTGTCTATGGCTACACCTTC. Translation gives CASSEPFAVYGYTF.

The chain combines TRBV19 with TRBJ2-5, with D uncertain. The germline V and J ends were trimmed by 2 bases and 5 bases, with 3 bases remaining between them. CDR1 and CDR2 (germline): LNHDA, SQIVND (reference sequence). The CDR3 extends over 11 amino acids. The CDR3 spells CASSIMETQYF. The DNA for the CDR3 is TGTGCCAGTAGTATAATGGAGACCCAGTACTTC.

The V and J genes are TRBV10-1 and TRBJ1-1; D is unresolved. V shed 2 bases and J shed 2 bases, with 9 bases lying between them. Germline values: CDR1 WNHNN, CDR2 SYGVQD (reference sequence). This CDR3 is 14 amino acids long. This CDR3 reads CASSEDTANTEAFF. The CDR3, as DNA: TGCGCCAGCAGTGAGGATACAGCTAACACTGAAGCTTTCTTT.

This chain uses TRBV30 with TRBJ2-3; possible D gene TRBD1, 5 bases. This CDR3 is 13 amino acids long. Germline CDR1 reads GTSNPN; CDR2 reads SVGIG (reference sequence). V was trimmed by 0 bases and J by 5 bases, leaving 9 bases between them. The CDR3 is CAWSVFQGDTQYF. The DNA for the CDR3 is TGTGCCTGGAGTGTATTCCAGGGAGATACGCAGTATTTT.

The rearrangement uses TRBV19 and TRBJ2-3, with 7 bases fitting TRBD1. V dropped 4 bases and J dropped 10; count of bases not matched to a gene: 11. CDR3 length: 14 residues. CDR1 LNHDA and CDR2 SQIVND come from the germline V gene (reference sequence). CDR3: CASSTTGPLGAQYF. The CDR3 DNA is TGTGCCAGTAGTACGACAGGGCCCCTAGGAGCGCAGTATTTT. The full variable domain, its missing parts supplied by reference TRBV19 and TRBJ2-3, is DGGITQSPKYLFRKEGQNVTLSCEQNLNHDAMYWYRQDPGQGLRLIYYSQIVNDFQKGDIAEGYSVSREKKESFPLTVTSAQKNPTAFYLCASSTTGPLGAQYFGPGTRLTVL.

J is TRBJ2-1 and V is TRBV4-1; the D gene is possibly TRBD2 (7 bases). V lost 4 bases and J lost 4, with 17 bases in between. The CDR3 sequence is 16 residues long. Germline V CDR1 and CDR2: MGHRA, YSYEKL. CDR3 sequence reads: CASSPTFGGAYNEQFF. The CDR3 DNA sequence: TGCGCCAGCAGCCCGACCTTTGGGGGGGCGTACAATGAGCAGTTCTTC.

This clone was detected a few times. The chain employs TRBV5-6 and TRBJ1-3, with unresolved D. In germline, CDR1 is SGHDT, CDR2 YYEEEE. This CDR3 is 12 amino acids long. V was pared by 0 bases and J by 8 bases, with 6 bases between. The CDR3 DNA follows: TGTGCCAGCAGCTTGGTCGGGGACACCATATATTTT. It codes for CASSLVGDTIYF. The full variable domain, with the rest looked up from reference TRBV5-6 and TRBJ1-3, is DAGVTQSPTHLIKTRGQQVTLRCSPKSGHDTVSWYQQALGQGPQFIFQYYEEEERQRGNFPDRFSGHQFPNYSSELNVNALLLGDSALYLCASSLVGDTIYFGEGSWLTVV.

The chain combines TRBV28 with TRBJ2-7, with 11 bases aligning to TRBD2. CDR1 is MDHEN and CDR2 is SYDVKM in the germline V gene. This CDR3 has 12 residues. The V and J ends lost 8 bases and 12 bases, in that order; junction bases with no gene match: 9. The CDR3 loop reads CASVLAGAGWYF. DNA for the CDR3: TGTGCCAGCGTACTAGCGGGGGCCGGGTGGTACTTC.

The chain couples TRBV19 to TRBJ2-7; TRBD1 matches 7 bases. Trimming at V came to 2 bases and at J to 0 bases, leaving 1 base not matched to a gene. From germline, CDR1 is LNHDA and CDR2 SQIVND (reference sequence). This CDR3 is 14 amino acids long. CDR3 nucleotide sequence: TGTGCCAGTAGTATAACAGGGGTCTCCTACGAGCAGTACTTC. It codes for CASSITGVSYEQYF. Based on the CDR3 plus reference TRBV19 and TRBJ2-7, the full variable domain is DGGITQSPKYLFRKEGQNVTLSCEQNLNHDAMYWYRQDPGQGLRLIYYSQIVNDFQKGDIAEGYSVSREKKESFPLTVTSAQKNPTAFYLCASSITGVSYEQYFGPGTRLTVT.

The chain links TRBV5-8 to TRBJ2-7; 7 nucleotides match TRBD1. V was pared by 4 bases and J by 3 bases, with 7 bases of the junction left unmatched. In germline, CDR1 is SGHTS, CDR2 YDEGEE. The CDR3 extends over 14 amino acids. The CDR3 region has the DNA TGTGCCAGCAGCCCCGGGACAGAATACTACGAGCAGTACTTC. It is translated as CASSPGTEYYEQYF.

The rearrangement joins TRBV20-1 to TRBJ1-2; TRBD1 might be the D (5 bases). Germline V CDR1 and CDR2: DFQATT, SNEGSKA (reference sequence). Trimming removed 6 bases from V and 4 bases from J, with 6 bases in between. This CDR3 region has 10 residues. The DNA of the CDR3 is TGCAGTGCGGGGGTCTATGGCTACACCTTC. Its translation: CSAGVYGYTF.

The sample holds one count of this clone. The rearrangement joins TRBV7-3 to TRBJ1-1; D is uncertain. The germline CDR1 and CDR2 sequences are SGHTA and FQGTGA. CDR3 length: 14 residues. V was clipped by 4 bases and J by 3 bases, with 12 bases between them. Here the CDR3 DNA reads TGTGCCAGCAGCTCATCCCGCCGGGACACTGAAGCTTTCTTT. Protein sequence: CASSSSRRDTEAFF.